This T cell receptor (beta chain) came from a study of cytomegalovirus exposure and HLA in healthy donors. Researchers ran the PCR with 60 Vbeta and 13 Jbeta primers. Some clones are missing from TCRdb's copy, which holds only in-frame ones; the method was immunoSEQ multiplex PCR. This sample's table reports around 190,000 clones. There are 11 residues in the CDR3. The sample taken for sequencing was PBMCs. The origin of this receptor is a woman younger than 45 in good health and CMV-seropositive. V is TRBV21-1 and J is TRBJ1-6. TRBV21-1 has pseudogene status. CDR3: CASRGNSPLHF. The CDR3 nucleotides read TGTGCCAGCCGGGGGAATTCACCCCTCCACTTT.